Given below is one T cell receptor beta chain in context. Its antigen is not known. These data come from a study of cytomegalovirus exposure and HLA in healthy donors. Study-wide context: A prior study identified just under 120 million unique TCR beta sequences from roughly 170 million T cells. Study-wide findings and caveats: Apart from CMV serostatus, no immune exposure information was available. Cytomegalovirus-associated TCR beta chains were listed, numbering roughly 150. TCR beta V segments were, for the most part, productive about 87% or about 30% of the time in an earlier analysis.

Germline CDR1 reads LNHDA; CDR2 reads SQIVND (reference sequence). CDR3 size: 15 residues. J gave up 6 bases and V 3 bases, and 4 bases lay outside the gene matches. PCR primers comprised 60 Vbeta and 13 Jbeta primers. Generated by immunoSEQ multiplex PCR, the TCRdb table keeps only in-frame clones and is missing some. Of under 200,000 clones in the sample, approximately 80% were seen once. The sequence was obtained from a woman between 45 and 60 years old in good health and CMV-seronegative. The source material was PBMCs. This chain connects TRBV19 to TRBJ2-1; 11 positions match TRBD2. The CDR3: CASSIGLAGGNEQFF. The CDR3 DNA reads TGTGCCAGTAGTATCGGGCTAGCGGGAGGCAATGAGCAGTTCTTC.